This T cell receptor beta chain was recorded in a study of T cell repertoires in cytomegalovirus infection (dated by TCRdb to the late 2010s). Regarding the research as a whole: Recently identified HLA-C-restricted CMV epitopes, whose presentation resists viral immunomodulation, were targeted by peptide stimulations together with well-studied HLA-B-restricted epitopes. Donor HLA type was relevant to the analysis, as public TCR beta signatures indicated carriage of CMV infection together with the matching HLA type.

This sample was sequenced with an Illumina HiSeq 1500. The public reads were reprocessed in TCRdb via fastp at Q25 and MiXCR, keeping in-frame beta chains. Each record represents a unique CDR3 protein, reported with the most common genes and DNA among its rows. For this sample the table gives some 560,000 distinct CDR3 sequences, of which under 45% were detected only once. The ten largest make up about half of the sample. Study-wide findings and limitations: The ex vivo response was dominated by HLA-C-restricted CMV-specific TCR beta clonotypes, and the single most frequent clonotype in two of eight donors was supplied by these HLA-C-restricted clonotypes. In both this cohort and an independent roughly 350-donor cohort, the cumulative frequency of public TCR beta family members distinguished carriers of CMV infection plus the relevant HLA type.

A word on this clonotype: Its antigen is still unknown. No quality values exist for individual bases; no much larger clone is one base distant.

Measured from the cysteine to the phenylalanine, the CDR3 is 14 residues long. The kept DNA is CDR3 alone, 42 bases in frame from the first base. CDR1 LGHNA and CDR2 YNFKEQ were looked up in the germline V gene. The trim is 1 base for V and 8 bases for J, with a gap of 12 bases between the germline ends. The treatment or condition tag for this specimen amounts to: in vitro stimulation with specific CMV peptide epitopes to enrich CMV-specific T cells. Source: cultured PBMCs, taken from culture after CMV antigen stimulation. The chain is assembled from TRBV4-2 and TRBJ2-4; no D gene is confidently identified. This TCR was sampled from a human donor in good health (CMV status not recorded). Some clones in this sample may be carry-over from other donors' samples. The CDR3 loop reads CASSQGAPSDIQYF. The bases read TGTGCCAGCAGCCAAGGCGCCCCTTCTGACATTCAGTACTTC.